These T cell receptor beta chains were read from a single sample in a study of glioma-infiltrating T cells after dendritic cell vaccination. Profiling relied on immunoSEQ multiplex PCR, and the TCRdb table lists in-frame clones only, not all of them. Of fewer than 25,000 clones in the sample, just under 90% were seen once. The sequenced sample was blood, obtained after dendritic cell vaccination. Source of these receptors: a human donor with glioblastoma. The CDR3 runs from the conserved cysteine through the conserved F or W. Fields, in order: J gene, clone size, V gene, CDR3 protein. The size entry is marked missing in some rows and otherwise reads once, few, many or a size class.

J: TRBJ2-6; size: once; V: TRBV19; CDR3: CASSIQAVSGANVLTF
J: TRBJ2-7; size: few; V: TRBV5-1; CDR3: CASSYLQGSFDEQYF
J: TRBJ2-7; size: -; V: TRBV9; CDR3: CASSVPGGDEQYF
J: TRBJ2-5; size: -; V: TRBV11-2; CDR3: CASSLAGHQETQYF
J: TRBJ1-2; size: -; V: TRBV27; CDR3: CASSSDRGGNYGYTF
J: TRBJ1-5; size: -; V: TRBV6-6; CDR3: CASNPLRDINQPQHF
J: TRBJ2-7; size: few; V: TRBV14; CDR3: CASSPGGNEQYF
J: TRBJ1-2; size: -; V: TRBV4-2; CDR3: CASSQDLEGKDGYTF
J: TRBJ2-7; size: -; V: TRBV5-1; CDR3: CASRQGAQHSYEQYF
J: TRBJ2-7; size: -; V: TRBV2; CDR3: CASSEALLEGLVEQYF
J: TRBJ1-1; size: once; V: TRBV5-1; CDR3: CASIGGALPGGTEAFF
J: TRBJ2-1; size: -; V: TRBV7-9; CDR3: CASSRTGWDEQFF
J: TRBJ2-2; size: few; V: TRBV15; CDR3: CATSRVEGIDTGELFF
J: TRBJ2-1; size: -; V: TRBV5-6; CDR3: CASSIKSGTSSYNEQFF
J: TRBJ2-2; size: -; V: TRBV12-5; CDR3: CASNPRAPNTGELFF
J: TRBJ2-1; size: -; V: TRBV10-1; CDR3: CASNPGSSYNEQFF
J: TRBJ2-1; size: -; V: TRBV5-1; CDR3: CASARPGTDYNEQFF
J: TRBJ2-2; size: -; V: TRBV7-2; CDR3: CASSLSLTGELFF
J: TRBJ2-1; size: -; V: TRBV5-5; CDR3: CASSLYSTGGAWYNEQFF
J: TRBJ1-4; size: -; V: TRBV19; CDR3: CASSSGGAQIEKLFF
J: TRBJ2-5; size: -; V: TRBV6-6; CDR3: CASSYGVTGGQETQYF
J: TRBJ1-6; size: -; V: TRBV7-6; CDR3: CASSPGPQARSPLHF
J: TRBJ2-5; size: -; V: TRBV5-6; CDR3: CASSLPTGNQYF
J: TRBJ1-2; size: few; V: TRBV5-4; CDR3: CASSRPGKGYGYTF
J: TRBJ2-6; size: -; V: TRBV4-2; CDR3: CASSRIVPGYAGANVLTF
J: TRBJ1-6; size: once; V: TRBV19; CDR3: CASMTGSYYNSPLHF
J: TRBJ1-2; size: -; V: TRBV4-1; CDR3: CASSHGDRGRDYTF
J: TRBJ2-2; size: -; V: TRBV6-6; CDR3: CASIDRDSGKTGELFF
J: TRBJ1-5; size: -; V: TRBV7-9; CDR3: CASSLAQQFEGPQHF
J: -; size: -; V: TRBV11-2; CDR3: CASSQGRGPYEQYF
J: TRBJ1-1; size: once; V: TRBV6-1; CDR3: CVSNWEVNTEAFF
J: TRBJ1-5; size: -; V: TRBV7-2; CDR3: CASNETGTNNQPQHF
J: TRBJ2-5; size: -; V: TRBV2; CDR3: CASTQVASGGRKETQYF
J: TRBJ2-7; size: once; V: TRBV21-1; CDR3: CASSNRPGQGCEQYF
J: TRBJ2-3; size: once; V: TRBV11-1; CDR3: CASSSQTSGATADTQYF
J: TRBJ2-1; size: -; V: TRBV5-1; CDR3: CASSLVPLGSGDYNEQFF
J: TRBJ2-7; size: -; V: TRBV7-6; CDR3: CASSRGAGGDSYEQYF